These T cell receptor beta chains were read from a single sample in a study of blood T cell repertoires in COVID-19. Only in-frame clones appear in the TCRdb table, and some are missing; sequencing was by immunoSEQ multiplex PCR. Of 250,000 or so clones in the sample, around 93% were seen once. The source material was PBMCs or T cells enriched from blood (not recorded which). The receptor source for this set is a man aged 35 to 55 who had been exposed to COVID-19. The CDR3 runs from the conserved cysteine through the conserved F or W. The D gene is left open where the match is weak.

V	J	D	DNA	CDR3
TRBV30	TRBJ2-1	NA	TGTGCTTTACGAAAACACAGGGAAAACGCTTATAATGAGCAGTTCTTC	CALRKHRENAYNEQFF
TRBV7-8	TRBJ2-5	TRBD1	TGTGCTACGGTCCGGGACAGTGAGGAGACCCAGTACTTC	CATVRDSEETQYF
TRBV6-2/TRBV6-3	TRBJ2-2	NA	TGTGCCAGCAGTTTCGTTAACACCGGGGAGCTGTTTTTT	CASSFVNTGELFF
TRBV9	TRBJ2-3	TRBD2	TGTGCCAGCAGCGTGGGACTAGCGGAGACAGATACGCAGTATTTT	CASSVGLAETDTQYF
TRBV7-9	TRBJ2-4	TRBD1	TGTGCCAGCAGCTCGGGACAGGGTGGCATTCAGTACTTC	CASSSGQGGIQYF
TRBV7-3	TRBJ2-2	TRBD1	TGTGCCAGCAGCCTCCAAGGGACAGGGGCCGCGTACGGAAGAACCGGGGAGCTGTTTTTT	CASSLQGTGAAYGRTGELFF
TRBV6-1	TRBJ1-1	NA	TGTGCCAGCAGTGAAGCGTTTCCTACTGAAGCTTTCTTT	CASSEAFPTEAFF
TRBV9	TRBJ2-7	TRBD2	TGTGCCAGCAGCTCGGGGACTAGCGGGAGGACAGCCTACGAGCAGTACTTC	CASSSGTSGRTAYEQYF
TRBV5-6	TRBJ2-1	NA	TGTGCCAGCAGCCCGGGGAACACACACAATGAGCAGTTCTTC	CASSPGNTHNEQFF
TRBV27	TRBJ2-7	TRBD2	TGTGCCAGCAGAATTGAACTAGCGGGAAGGTACGAGCAGTACTTC	CASRIELAGRYEQYF